Following are 14 T cell receptor beta chains from one sample sequenced in a study of T-cell memory formation after mild COVID-19. TCRdb analysed the 5' RACE reads with MiXCR anew, one entry per CDR3 protein. The data contain about 84,000 distinct CDR3 sequences, approximately 14% of them singletons. Sequenced material: PBMCs or a T cell subset sorted from them (not recorded which). Source of these receptors: an adult woman who had mild COVID-19 (a few samples of this study predate the infection). Cell type and time point are not known.

The chain employs TRBV10-3 and TRBJ2-3; 13 nucleotides align to TRBD2. In germline, CDR1 is ENHRY, CDR2 SYGVKD. This CDR3 has 17 amino acids. V shed 10 bases and J 2 bases; nucleotides not matched to a gene: 12. The CDR3 bases are TGTGCCACCCGACTAGCGGGGGGCCCGATGGTCACAGATACGCAGTATTTT. It translates to CATRLAGGPMVTDTQYF.

This clonotype turned up a few times. The chain recombines TRBV10-1 with TRBJ2-7, with 13 nucleotides matching TRBD2. Looked up from germline, CDR1 is WNHNN and CDR2 is SYGVQD (reference sequence). The CDR3 runs 16 residues. The V segment lost 7 bases and the J segment 2 bases; nucleotides outside the gene matches: 8. The CDR3: CASTKGLAGVPYEQYF. DNA for the CDR3: TGCGCCAGCACCAAAGGACTAGCGGGGGTCCCCTACGAGCAGTACTTC.

This clonotype occurred a few times. The chain recombines TRBV5-1 with TRBJ1-1; D unclear. Trimming shortened V by 4 bases and J by 1 base, and 8 bases separated the two germline ends. Looked up from germline, CDR1 is SGHRS and CDR2 is YFSETQ. This CDR3 is built from 13 residues. The CDR3 region has the DNA TGCGCCAGCAGCGGGTGGCAGAACACTGAAGCTTTCTTT. This gives the protein CASSGWQNTEAFF.

In this sample, this clonotype turned up a few times. The V gene is TRBV7-2, the J gene TRBJ2-7; TRBD1 matches at 8 bases. CDR1 is SGHTA and CDR2 is FQGNSA in the germline V gene. The V gene end was trimmed by 1 base and the J gene end by 2 bases; junction bases not matched to a gene: 4. This CDR3 spans 15 amino acids. The CDR3 DNA reads as TGTGCCAGCAGCTTAGACCCAGGGGGCGCCTACGAGCAGTACTTC. It encodes CASSLDPGGAYEQYF.

The chain has TRBV7-6 and TRBJ1-5, with TRBD1 matching 12 bases. The CDR3 sequence is 18 residues long. The germline CDR1 and CDR2 sequences are SGHVS and FNYEAQ. The J segment lost 2 bases and the V segment lost 3 bases, leaving 8 bases of the junction unmatched. The CDR3 protein is CASSFGTGGEWGNQPQHF. The CDR3 DNA reads TGTGCCAGCAGCTTTGGGACAGGGGGCGAGTGGGGCAATCAGCCCCAGCATTTT.

V usage is TRBV7-9 and J usage is TRBJ2-6, with 9 positions matching TRBD1. Looked up from germline, CDR1 is SEHNR and CDR2 is FQNEAQ (reference sequence). The trim removed 8 bases at V and 4 bases at J, leaving 24 bases unmatched. This CDR3 is built from 21 residues. The CDR3 here is CASRRGPTGTGISVGANVLTF. The CDR3 DNA reads TGTGCCAGCCGCCGGGGGCCGACCGGGACAGGGATCTCTGTGGGGGCCAACGTCCTGACTTTC.

There are a few counts of this clonotype. The chain is built from TRBV4-1 and TRBJ2-7, with 9 bases aligning to TRBD1. Germline loops: CDR1 MGHRA, CDR2 YSYEKL. This CDR3 region has 15 residues. J gave up 3 bases and V 2 bases, and 5 bases lay outside the gene matches. The CDR3 DNA reads TGCGCCAGCAGCCAATTGACAGGGGGACACTACGAGCAGTACTTC. Residues: CASSQLTGGHYEQYF.

This clonotype was seen repeatedly, ten times or more. V and J are TRBV20-1 and TRBJ2-5; TRBD1 might be the D (5 bases). This CDR3 has 13 residues. Germline V CDR1 and CDR2: DFQATT, SNEGSKA (reference sequence). V shed 3 bases and J shed 0 bases, with 8 bases lying between them. CDR3 DNA: TGCAGTGCTAGGGGGCGGAACCAAGAGACCCAGTACTTC. Translating gives CSARGRNQETQYF.

This clonotype has more than one count but fewer than ten. V usage is TRBV15 and J usage is TRBJ2-7; 9 bases match TRBD2. The CDR3 runs 15 residues. Germline CDR1 is LNHNV and CDR2 is YYDKDF (reference sequence). With V trimmed by 0 bases and J by 4 bases, 4 bases remained unmatched. DNA of the CDR3: TGTGCCACCAGCAGAGAGGCTAGCGGGACTTACGAGCAGTACTTC. Translated: CATSREASGTYEQYF.

The rearrangement links TRBV5-1 to TRBJ1-1, with no clear D. Germline V gene data show CDR1 as SGHRS and CDR2 as YFSETQ. The CDR3 totals 17 residues. V lost 0 bases, J lost 4 bases, and 19 bases lay in between. CDR3 region: CASSLAGGRGRITEAFF. The CDR3 region has the DNA TGCGCCAGCAGCTTGGCCGGAGGGAGAGGTCGTATCACTGAAGCTTTCTTT.

This clonotype was observed a handful of times. This chain uses TRBV20-1 with TRBJ2-7; no reliable D call. Deletions cut 0 bases from V and 4 bases from J, with 4 bases between. Germline lookup yields CDR1 DFQATT and CDR2 SNEGSKA (reference sequence). The CDR3 runs 11 residues. The CDR3 nucleotides are TGCAGTGCTAGAGACTCTTACGAGCAGTACTTC. This codes for CSARDSYEQYF.

The chain combines TRBV20-1 with TRBJ2-7; TRBD2 matches at 10 bases. The CDR3 runs 14 residues. Germline trimming cut 2 bases from V and 4 bases from J; bases unmatched to any gene: 5. Per germline, CDR1 DFQATT and CDR2 SNEGSKA (reference sequence). In DNA, the CDR3 is TGCAGTGCTAGAACGCTAGCGGGGGATTACGAGCAGTACTTC. This gives the protein CSARTLAGDYEQYF.

This clonotype was observed at least ten times. The V and J genes are TRBV7-9 and TRBJ2-1; 8 nucleotides match TRBD2. Germline CDR1 SEHNR, CDR2 FQNEAQ (reference sequence). The CDR3 is made up of 15 amino acids. The junction had 6 bases not matched to a gene; V was cut back by 4 bases and J by 4 bases. The CDR3, as DNA: TGTGCCAGCAGCTACTTAGCGGGACTTTACAATGAGCAGTTCTTC. Amino acid sequence: CASSYLAGLYNEQFF. The full variable domain, rest sourced from reference TRBV7-9 and TRBJ2-1, is DTGVSQNPRHKITKRGQNVTFRCDPISEHNRLYWYRQTLGQGPEFLTYFQNEAQLEKSRLLSDRFSAERPKGSFSTLEIQRTEQGDSAMYLCASSYLAGLYNEQFFGPGTRLTVL.

This clonotype came up a few times. The V gene is TRBV15, the J gene TRBJ1-3; no definite D call. Germline-derived CDR1 and CDR2 are LNHNV and YYDKDF (reference sequence). This CDR3 comprises 12 residues. The ends were cut back, 7 bases at V and 1 base at J, with 5 bases in the middle. The CDR3 sequence: CATMGSGNTIYF. CDR3 nucleotide sequence: TGTGCCACCATGGGATCTGGAAACACCATATATTTT. Full variable domain (outside the CDR3, taken from reference TRBV15 and TRBJ1-3): DAMVIQNPRYQVTQFGKPVTLSCSQTLNHNVMYWYQQKSSQAPKLLFHYYDKDFNNEADTPDNFQSRRPNTSFCFLDIRSPGLGDTAMYLCATMGSGNTIYFGEGSWLTVV.